This TCR beta chain was captured by sequencing in a study of cytomegalovirus exposure and HLA in healthy donors. Overall study results and limits: In a later analysis, at a false discovery rate of 0.05, roughly 18,000 TCR beta sequences were associated with HLA alleles. Specific recognition of CMV antigens was confirmed in vitro for a few chains (all CMV-associated).

V lost 6 bases to trimming and J lost 6 bases, with 5 bases between them. Germline V gives CDR1 MDHEN, CDR2 SYDVKM. The CDR3 has 11 amino acids. Turning to this clone: Its antigen is as yet unknown.

The PCR made use of 60 Vbeta and 13 Jbeta primers. Assay used: immunoSEQ multiplex PCR; TCRdb lists only in-frame clones, some missing. The top ten clones hold about 2.7% of a sample with roughly 200,000 clones, around 75% of them seen once. This sequence was found in a male donor in good health and CMV-seronegative. The sequencing input was PBMCs. The chain joins TRBV28 to TRBJ2-2, with D possibly matching TRBD1 (5 bases). CDR3 loop: CASRGPGELFF. As DNA, the CDR3 is TGTGCCAGCAGGGGGCCCGGGGAGCTGTTTTTT.